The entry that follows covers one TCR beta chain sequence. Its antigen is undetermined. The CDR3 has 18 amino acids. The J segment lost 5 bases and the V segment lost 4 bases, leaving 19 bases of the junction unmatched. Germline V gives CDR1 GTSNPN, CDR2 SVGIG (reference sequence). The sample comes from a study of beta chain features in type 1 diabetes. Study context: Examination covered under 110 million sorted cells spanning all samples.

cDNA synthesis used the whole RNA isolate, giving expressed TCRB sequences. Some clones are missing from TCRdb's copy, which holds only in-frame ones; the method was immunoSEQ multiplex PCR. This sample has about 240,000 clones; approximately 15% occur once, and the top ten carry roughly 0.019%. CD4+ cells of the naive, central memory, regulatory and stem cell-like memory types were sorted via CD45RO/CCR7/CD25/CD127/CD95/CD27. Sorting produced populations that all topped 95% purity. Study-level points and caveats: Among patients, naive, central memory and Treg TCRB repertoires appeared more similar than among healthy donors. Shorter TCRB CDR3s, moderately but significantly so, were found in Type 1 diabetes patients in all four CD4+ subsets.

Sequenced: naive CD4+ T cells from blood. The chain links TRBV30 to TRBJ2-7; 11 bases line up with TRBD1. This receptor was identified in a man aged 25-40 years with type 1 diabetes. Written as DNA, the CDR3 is TGTGCCTGGACCCCCCCGGGACAGGGGGTCCCCTGGGCGCACGAGCAGTACTTC. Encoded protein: CAWTPPGQGVPWAHEQYF.